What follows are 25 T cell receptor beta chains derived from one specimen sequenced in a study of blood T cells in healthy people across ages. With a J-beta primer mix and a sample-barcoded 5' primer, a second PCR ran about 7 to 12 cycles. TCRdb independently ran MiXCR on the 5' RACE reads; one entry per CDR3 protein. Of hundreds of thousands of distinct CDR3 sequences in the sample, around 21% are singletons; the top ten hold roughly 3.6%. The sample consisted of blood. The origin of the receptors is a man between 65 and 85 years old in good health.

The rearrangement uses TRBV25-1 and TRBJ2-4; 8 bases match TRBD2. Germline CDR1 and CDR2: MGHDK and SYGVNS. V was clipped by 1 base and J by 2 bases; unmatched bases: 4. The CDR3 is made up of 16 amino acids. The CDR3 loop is CASSELLAGTKNIQYF. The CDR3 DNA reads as TGTGCCAGCAGTGAATTGTTAGCGGGAACCAAAAACATTCAGTACTTC.

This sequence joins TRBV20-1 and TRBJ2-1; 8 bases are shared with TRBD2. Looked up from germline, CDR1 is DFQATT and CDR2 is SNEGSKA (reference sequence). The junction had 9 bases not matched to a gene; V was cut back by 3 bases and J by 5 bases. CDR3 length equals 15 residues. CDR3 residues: CSARSTGGPHNEQFF. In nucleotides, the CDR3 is TGCAGTGCTAGGAGCACGGGAGGGCCTCACAATGAGCAGTTCTTC.

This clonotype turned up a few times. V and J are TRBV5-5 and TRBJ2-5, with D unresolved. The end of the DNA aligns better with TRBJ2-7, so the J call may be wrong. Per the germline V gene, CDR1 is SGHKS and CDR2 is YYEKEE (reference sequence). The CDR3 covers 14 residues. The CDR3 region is CASSLDRGFYEQYF. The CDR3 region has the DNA TGTGCCAGCAGCTTGGATCGCGGATTCTACGAGCAGTACTTC.

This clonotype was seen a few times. The CDR3 is CSVELGAGANVLTF. CDR3 nucleotides: TGCAGCGTTGAACTGGGAGCTGGGGCCAACGTCCTGACTTTC. This chain uses TRBV29-1 with TRBJ2-6, with a possible D match to TRBD2 (5 bases). Germline-derived CDR1 and CDR2 are SQVTM and ANQGSEA. Trimming cost V 2 bases and J 2 bases, with 7 bases left between them. The CDR3 is 14 amino acids.

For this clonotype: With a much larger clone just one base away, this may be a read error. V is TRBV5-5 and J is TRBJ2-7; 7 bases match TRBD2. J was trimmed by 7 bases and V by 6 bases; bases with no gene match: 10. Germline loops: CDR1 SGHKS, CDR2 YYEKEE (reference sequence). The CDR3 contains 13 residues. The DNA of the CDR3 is TGTGCCAGCAACCGGACTAGTTCCCATGAGCAGTACTTC. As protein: CASNRTSSHEQYF.

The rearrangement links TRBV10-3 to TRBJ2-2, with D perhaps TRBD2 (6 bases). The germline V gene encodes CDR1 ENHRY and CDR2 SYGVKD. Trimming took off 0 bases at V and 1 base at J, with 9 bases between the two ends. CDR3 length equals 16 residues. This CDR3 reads CAISESGGLNTGELFF. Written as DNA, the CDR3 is TGTGCCATCAGTGAGTCCGGGGGACTGAACACCGGGGAGCTGTTTTTT.

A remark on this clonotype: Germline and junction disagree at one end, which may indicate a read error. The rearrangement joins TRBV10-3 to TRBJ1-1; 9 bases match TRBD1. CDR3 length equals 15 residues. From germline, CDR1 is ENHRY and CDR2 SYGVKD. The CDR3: CAITDPGTGNTEALF. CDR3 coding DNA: TGTGCCATCACTGACCCCGGGACAGGGAACACTGAAGCTCTCTTT.

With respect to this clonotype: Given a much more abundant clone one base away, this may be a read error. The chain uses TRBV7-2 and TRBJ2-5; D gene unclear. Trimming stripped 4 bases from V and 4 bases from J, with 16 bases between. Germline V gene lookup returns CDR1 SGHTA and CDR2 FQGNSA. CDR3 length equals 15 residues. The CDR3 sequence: CASSSGDVYRETQYF. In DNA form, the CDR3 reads TGTGCCAGCAGCTCCGGAGATGTGTACCGAGAGACCCAGTACTTC.

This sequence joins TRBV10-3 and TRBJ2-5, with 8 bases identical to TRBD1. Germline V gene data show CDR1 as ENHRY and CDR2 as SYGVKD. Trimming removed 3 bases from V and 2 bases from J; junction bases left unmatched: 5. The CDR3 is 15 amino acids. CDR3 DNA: TGTGCCATCAGTGAAGACAGGGGAGTTCAAGAGACCCAGTACTTC. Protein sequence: CAISEDRGVQETQYF.

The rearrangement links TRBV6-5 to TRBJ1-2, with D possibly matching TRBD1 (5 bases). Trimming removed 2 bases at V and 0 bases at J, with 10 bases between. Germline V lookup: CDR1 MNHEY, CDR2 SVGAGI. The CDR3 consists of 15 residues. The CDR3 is CASSYRDPTNYGYTF. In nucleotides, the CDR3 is TGTGCCAGCAGTTACCGGGACCCCACTAACTATGGCTACACCTTC.

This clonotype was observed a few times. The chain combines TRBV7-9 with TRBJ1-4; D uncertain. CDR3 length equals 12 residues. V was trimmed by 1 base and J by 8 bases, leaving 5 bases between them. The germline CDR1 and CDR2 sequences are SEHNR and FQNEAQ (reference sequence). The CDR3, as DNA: TGTGCCAGCAGCTTAGAAAGGGAAAAACTGTTTTTT. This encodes CASSLEREKLFF.

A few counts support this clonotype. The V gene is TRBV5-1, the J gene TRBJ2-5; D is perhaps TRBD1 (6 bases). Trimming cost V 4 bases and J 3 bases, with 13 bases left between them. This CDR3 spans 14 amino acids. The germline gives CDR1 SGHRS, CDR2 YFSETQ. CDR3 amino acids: CASSTGQKKETQYF. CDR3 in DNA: TGCGCCAGCAGCACCGGACAGAAAAAAGAGACCCAGTACTTC.

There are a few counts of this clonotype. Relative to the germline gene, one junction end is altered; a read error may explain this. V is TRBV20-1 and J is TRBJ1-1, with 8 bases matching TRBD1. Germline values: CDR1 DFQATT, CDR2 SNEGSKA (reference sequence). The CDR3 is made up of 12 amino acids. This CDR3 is CSAGDRGTEAFF. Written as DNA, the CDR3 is TGCAGTGCTGGAGACAGGGGCACTGAAGCTTTCTTT.

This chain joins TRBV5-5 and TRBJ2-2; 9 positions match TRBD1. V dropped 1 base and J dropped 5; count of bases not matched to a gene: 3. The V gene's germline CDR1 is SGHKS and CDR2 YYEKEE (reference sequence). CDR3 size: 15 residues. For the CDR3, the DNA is TGTGCCAGCAGCTTGAGGGGACAGGGAACCGGGGAGCTGTTTTTT. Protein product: CASSLRGQGTGELFF.

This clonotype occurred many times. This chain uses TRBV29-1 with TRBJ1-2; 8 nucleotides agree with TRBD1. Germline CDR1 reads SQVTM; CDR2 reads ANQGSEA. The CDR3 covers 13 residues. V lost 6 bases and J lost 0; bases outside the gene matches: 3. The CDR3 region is CSVRTGTNYGYTF. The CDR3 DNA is TGCAGCGTCCGGACAGGGACTAACTATGGCTACACCTTC.

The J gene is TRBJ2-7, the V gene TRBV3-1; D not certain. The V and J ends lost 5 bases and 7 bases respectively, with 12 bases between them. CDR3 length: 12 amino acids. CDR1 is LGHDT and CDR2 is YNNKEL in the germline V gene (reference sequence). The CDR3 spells CASSRDLREQYF. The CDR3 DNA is TGTGCCAGCAGCAGGGATCTCCGGGAGCAGTACTTC.

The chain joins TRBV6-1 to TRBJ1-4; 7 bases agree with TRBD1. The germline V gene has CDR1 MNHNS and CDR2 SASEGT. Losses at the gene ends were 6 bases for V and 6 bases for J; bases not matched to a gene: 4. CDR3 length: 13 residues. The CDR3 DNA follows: TGTGCCAGCAGGAACAGGGGTGATGAAAAACTGTTTTTT. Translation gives CASRNRGDEKLFF.

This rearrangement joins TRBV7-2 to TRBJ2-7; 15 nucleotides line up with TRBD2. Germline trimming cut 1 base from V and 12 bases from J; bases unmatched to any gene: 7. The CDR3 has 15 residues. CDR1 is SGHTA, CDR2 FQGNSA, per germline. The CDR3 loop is CASSLVPGTSGRLYF. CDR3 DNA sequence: TGTGCCAGCAGCTTAGTCCCCGGGACTAGCGGGAGGTTGTACTTC.

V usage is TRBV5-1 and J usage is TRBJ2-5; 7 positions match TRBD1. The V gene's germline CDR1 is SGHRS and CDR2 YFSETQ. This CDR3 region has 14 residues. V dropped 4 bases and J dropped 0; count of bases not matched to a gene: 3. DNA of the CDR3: TGCGCCAGCAGCACAGGGGACAACCAAGAGACCCAGTACTTC. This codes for CASSTGDNQETQYF.

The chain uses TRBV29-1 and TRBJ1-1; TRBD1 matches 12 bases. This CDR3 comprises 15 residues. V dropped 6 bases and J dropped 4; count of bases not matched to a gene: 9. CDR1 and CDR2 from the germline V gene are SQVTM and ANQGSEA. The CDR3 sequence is CSVATGQGAVTEAFF. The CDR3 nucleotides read TGCAGCGTGGCGACGGGACAGGGGGCGGTCACTGAAGCTTTCTTT.

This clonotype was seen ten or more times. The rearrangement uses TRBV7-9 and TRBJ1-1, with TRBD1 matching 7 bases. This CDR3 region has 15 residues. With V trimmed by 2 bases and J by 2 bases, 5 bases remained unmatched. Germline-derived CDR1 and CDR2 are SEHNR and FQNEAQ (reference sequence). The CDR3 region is CASSLRAGGNTEAFF. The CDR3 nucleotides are TGTGCCAGCAGCTTAAGGGCAGGGGGTAACACTGAAGCTTTCTTT. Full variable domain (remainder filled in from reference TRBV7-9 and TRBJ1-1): DTGVSQNPRHKITKRGQNVTFRCDPISEHNRLYWYRQTLGQGPEFLTYFQNEAQLEKSRLLSDRFSAERPKGSFSTLEIQRTEQGDSAMYLCASSLRAGGNTEAFFGQGTRLTVV.

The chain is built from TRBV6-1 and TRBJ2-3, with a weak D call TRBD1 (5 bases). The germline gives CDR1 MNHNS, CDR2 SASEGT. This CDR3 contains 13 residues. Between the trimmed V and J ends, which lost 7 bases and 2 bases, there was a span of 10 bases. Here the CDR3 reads CASKTGDTDTQYF. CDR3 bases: TGTGCCAGCAAAACAGGTGACACAGATACGCAGTATTTT.

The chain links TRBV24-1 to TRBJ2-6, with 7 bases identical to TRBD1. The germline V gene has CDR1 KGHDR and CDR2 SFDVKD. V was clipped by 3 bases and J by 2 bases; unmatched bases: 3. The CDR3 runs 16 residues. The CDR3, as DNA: TGTGCCACCAGTGATCACGACAGGGCTGGGGCCAACGTCCTGACTTTC. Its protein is CATSDHDRAGANVLTF.

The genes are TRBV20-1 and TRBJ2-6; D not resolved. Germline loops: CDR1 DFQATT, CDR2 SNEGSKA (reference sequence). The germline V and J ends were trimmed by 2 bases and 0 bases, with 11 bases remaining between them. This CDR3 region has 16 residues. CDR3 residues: CSARSPGASGANVLTF. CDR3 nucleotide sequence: TGCAGTGCTAGATCGCCAGGCGCCTCTGGGGCCAACGTCCTGACTTTC.

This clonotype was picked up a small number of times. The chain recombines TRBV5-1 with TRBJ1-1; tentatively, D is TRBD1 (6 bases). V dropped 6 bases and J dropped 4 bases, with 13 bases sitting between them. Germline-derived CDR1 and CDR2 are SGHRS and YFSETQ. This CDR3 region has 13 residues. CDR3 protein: CASTTWGATEAFF. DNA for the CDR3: TGCGCCAGCACGACTTGGGGGGCCACTGAAGCTTTCTTT.